Shown below are 21 T cell receptor beta chains from a single sample sequenced in a study of cytomegalovirus exposure and HLA in healthy donors (dated by TCRdb to 2017 to 2019). Receptor libraries were prepared by the immunoSEQ multiplex PCR assay. For the multiplex PCR, a mixture combining 60 forward primers for TCR Vbeta segments and 13 reverse primers for TCR Jbeta segments was used. TCRdb stores this immuneACCESS table with in-frame sequences only. Part of the clones is absent; in the studies checked, under half of the shortfall reflects unresolved V genes, and no reason is known for the rest. The sample yields under 200,000 clones; 70% to 80% were counted once. The leading ten clones occupy nearly 0.4% of the sample. Sequencing input: PBMCs. The source of these receptors is a male donor in good health and CMV-seropositive.

The chain joins TRBV5-1 to TRBJ2-5; TRBD1 aligns across 10 bases. The J call may not be correct, given that the DNA end is closer to TRBJ2-7. CDR3 length equals 14 residues. From germline, CDR1 is SGHRS and CDR2 YFSETQ. The CDR3 here is CASRPGQGPYEQYF. The DNA for the CDR3 is TGCGCCAGCAGACCGGGACAGGGGCCCTACGAGCAGTACTTC.

The rearrangement joins TRBV6-5 to TRBJ2-5; D not certain. CDR1 and CDR2 (germline): MNHEY, SVGAGI. There are 14 residues in the CDR3. The V and J ends lost 2 bases and 2 bases respectively, with 9 bases between them. CDR3 sequence: CASSYIPAQETQYF. The CDR3 DNA reads TGTGCCAGCAGTTACATTCCAGCGCAAGAGACCCAGTACTTC.

The chain links TRBV20-1 to TRBJ2-7; D perhaps matches TRBD2 (5 bases). V was clipped by 3 bases and J by 7 bases, with 10 bases between them. Germline CDR1 DFQATT, CDR2 SNEGSKA (reference sequence). The CDR3 consists of 11 residues. The CDR3 reads CSARASGEQYF. The CDR3 DNA reads TGCAGTGCTAGGGCCAGCGGAGAGCAGTACTTC.

V is TRBV30 and J is TRBJ1-3; D unclear. The CDR3 has 14 residues. Germline V gene lookup returns CDR1 GTSNPN and CDR2 SVGIG (reference sequence). V was cut by 4 bases and J by 0 bases, with 10 bases left in between. The CDR3 bases are TGTGCCTGGACCCAAGAGAGCTCTGGAAACACCATATATTTT. Residues: CAWTQESSGNTIYF.

The rearrangement joins TRBV7-9 to TRBJ2-7, with TRBD2 matching 15 bases. This CDR3 region has 17 residues. Per germline, CDR1 SEHNR and CDR2 FQNEAQ (reference sequence). V dropped 5 bases and J dropped 5; count of bases not matched to a gene: 10. CDR3 DNA sequence: TGTGCCAGCAGCCCGATGGGACTAGCGGGGGGTCTCGACGAGCAGTACTTC. This gives the protein CASSPMGLAGGLDEQYF.

The chain couples TRBV7-2 to TRBJ1-1; D might be TRBD1 (6 bases). The CDR3 contains 12 residues. Trimming pared 4 bases from V and 8 bases from J, leaving 11 bases between. The germline V gene has CDR1 SGHTA and CDR2 FQGNSA. The CDR3 reads CASSYGQQEAFF. The CDR3 DNA follows: TGTGCCAGCAGCTACGGACAGCAAGAAGCTTTCTTT.

The chain links TRBV5-1 to TRBJ2-2; the match to TRBD1 covers 8 bases. Germline V gene lookup returns CDR1 SGHRS and CDR2 YFSETQ. The V gene end was trimmed by 3 bases and the J gene end by 6 bases; junction bases not matched to a gene: 10. The CDR3 has 16 residues. CDR3 amino acids: CASSSVTGGPAGELFF. CDR3 bases: TGCGCCAGCAGCTCCGTAACAGGGGGGCCCGCCGGGGAGCTGTTTTTT. The full variable domain, rest sourced from reference TRBV5-1 and TRBJ2-2, is KAGVTQTPRYLIKTRGQQVTLSCSPISGHRSVSWYQQTPGQGLQFLFEYFSETQRNKGNFPGRFSGRQFSNSRSEMNVSTLELGDSALYLCASSSVTGGPAGELFFGEGSRLTVL.

This clone appeared a single time. The V and J genes are TRBV11-2 and TRBJ2-2; TRBD2 matches at 12 bases. The germline V gene encodes CDR1 SGHAT and CDR2 FQNNGV. The CDR3 length is 16 residues. The ends lost 5 bases at V and 6 bases at J; junction bases unmatched: 7. The CDR3 protein is CASSPRLAGVSGELFF. In DNA, the CDR3 is TGTGCCAGCAGCCCGAGACTAGCGGGAGTTTCCGGGGAGCTGTTTTTT. Drawing the rest from reference TRBV11-2 and TRBJ2-2, the complete variable domain is EAGVAQSPRYKIIEKRQSVAFWCNPISGHATLYWYQQILGQGPKLLIQFQNNGVVDDSQLPKDRFSAERLKGVDSTLKIQPAKLEDSAVYLCASSPRLAGVSGELFFGEGSRLTVL.

This chain joins TRBV2 and TRBJ1-6, with D possibly being TRBD1 (5 bases). Germline CDR1 reads SNHLY; CDR2 reads FYNNEI. Trimming stripped 4 bases from V and 0 bases from J, with 10 bases between. This CDR3 contains 16 residues. CDR3 sequence (DNA): TGTGCCAGCAGTGCCAGGGACTTCTCCTATAATTCACCCCTCCACTTT. As protein: CASSARDFSYNSPLHF. The whole variable domain, filled in from reference TRBV2 and TRBJ1-6, reads EPEVTQTPSHQVTQMGQEVILRCVPISNHLYFYWYRQILGQKVEFLVSFYNNEISEKSEIFDDQFSVERPDGSNFTLKIRSTKLEDSAMYFCASSARDFSYNSPLHFGNGTRLTVT.

The rearrangement links TRBV6-5 to TRBJ1-3; the match to TRBD1 covers 8 bases. The CDR3 totals 15 residues. J gave up 3 bases and V 8 bases, and 9 bases lay outside the gene matches. Germline CDR1 and CDR2: MNHEY and SVGAGI. CDR3 DNA sequence: TGTGCCAGCCGCTCACAGGGGGAGGTTGGAAACACCATATATTTT. Translation: CASRSQGEVGNTIYF.

V usage is TRBV4-2 and J usage is TRBJ1-2, with 9 bases matching TRBD1. J lost 8 bases, V lost 0 bases, and 13 bases had no gene match. This CDR3 spans 17 amino acids. Germline lookup yields CDR1 LGHNA and CDR2 YNFKEQ. CDR3 sequence reads: CASSQDQQTQDRGGYTF. The CDR3 DNA reads as TGTGCCAGCAGCCAAGATCAACAGACCCAGGACAGGGGCGGCTACACCTTC.

The chain joins TRBV7-2 to TRBJ1-1; 9 nucleotides align to TRBD1. V shed 1 base and J 7 bases; nucleotides not matched to a gene: 7. The CDR3 covers 15 residues. The V gene's germline CDR1 is SGHTA and CDR2 FQGNSA. CDR3 DNA: TGTGCCAGCAGCTTAGTTTCGGGGACAGGGAATGAAGCTTTCTTT. Translating it yields CASSLVSGTGNEAFF.

This sequence joins TRBV7-8 and TRBJ2-7; 9 positions match TRBD2. J lost 0 bases, V lost 5 bases, and 8 bases had no gene match. Germline-derived CDR1 and CDR2 are SGHVS and FQNEAQ. The CDR3 sequence is 16 residues long. CDR3 DNA: TGTGCCAGCAGCGTCATAGCGGGAGAGCTCTCCTACGAGCAGTACTTC. Its translation: CASSVIAGELSYEQYF.

This rearrangement joins TRBV7-9 to TRBJ2-2; 7 bases line up with TRBD2. The V gene's germline CDR1 is SEHNR and CDR2 FQNEAQ (reference sequence). The J segment lost 0 bases and the V segment lost 3 bases, leaving 4 bases of the junction unmatched. This CDR3 region has 16 residues. Here the CDR3 DNA reads TGTGCCAGCAGCTTCTCCGGGACTACGAACACCGGGGAGCTGTTTTTT. It codes for CASSFSGTTNTGELFF.

V and J are TRBV10-1 and TRBJ2-2; 9 positions match TRBD1. CDR3 length: 17 amino acids. Germline V gene data show CDR1 as WNHNN and CDR2 as SYGVQD (reference sequence). Trimming cost V 2 bases and J 3 bases; bases outside gene matches: 7. The CDR3 protein is CASSEPRDRVDTGELFF. The CDR3, as DNA: TGCGCCAGCAGTGAGCCCCGGGACAGGGTTGACACCGGGGAGCTGTTTTTT.

The rearrangement links TRBV5-4 to TRBJ2-2; no clear D. The CDR3 totals 15 residues. Germline lookup yields CDR1 SGHNT and CDR2 YYREEE (reference sequence). The ends were cut back, 0 bases at V and 5 bases at J, with 11 bases in the middle. CDR3 sequence: CASSLGLLGTGELFF. The DNA of the CDR3 is TGTGCCAGCAGCTTGGGGCTGCTAGGTACCGGGGAGCTGTTTTTT. Using reference TRBV5-4 and TRBJ2-2 for the parts outside the CDR3, the full variable domain is ETGVTQSPTHLIKTRGQQVTLRCSSQSGHNTVSWYQQALGQGPQFIFQYYREEENGRGNFPPRFSGLQFPNYSSELNVNALELDDSALYLCASSLGLLGTGELFFGEGSRLTVL.

The chain joins TRBV7-3 to TRBJ1-5; D is ambiguous. From germline, CDR1 is SGHTA and CDR2 FQGTGA. V gave up 4 bases and J gave up 7 bases, with 11 bases separating them. This CDR3 region has 13 residues. CDR3 nucleotide sequence: TGTGCCAGCAGCTCCCGGGCGGGGCAGCCCCAGCATTTT. It specifies CASSSRAGQPQHF.

The rearrangement uses TRBV6-4 and TRBJ2-1; 10 positions agree with TRBD2. Trimming at V came to 6 bases and at J to 6 bases, leaving 2 bases not matched to a gene. Germline V lookup: CDR1 MRHNA, CDR2 SNTAGT. The CDR3 is made up of 13 amino acids. CDR3 nucleotides: TGTGCCAGCAGGGCTAGCGGGAGCAATGAGCAGTTCTTC. Translating it yields CASRASGSNEQFF.

This sequence joins TRBV5-1 and TRBJ2-7, with TRBD2 matching over 11 bases. V lost 0 bases, J lost 5 bases, and 4 bases stayed unmatched. The CDR3 has 15 residues. Per the germline V gene, CDR1 is SGHRS and CDR2 is YFSETQ. CDR3 in DNA: TGCGCCAGCAGCTTGGTACTAGCGGGAGTCAACGAGCAGTACTTC. Residues: CASSLVLAGVNEQYF.

This chain uses TRBV29-1 with TRBJ1-1; D is unresolved. The CDR3 consists of 11 residues. The germline V gene has CDR1 SQVTM and CDR2 ANQGSEA. Deletions cut 4 bases from V and 1 base from J, with 4 bases between. The CDR3 reads CSVGRNTEAFF. In DNA form, the CDR3 reads TGCAGCGTTGGTAGGAACACTGAAGCTTTCTTT. Using reference TRBV29-1 and TRBJ1-1 for the parts outside the CDR3, the full variable domain is SAVISQKPSRDICQRGTSLTIQCQVDSQVTMMFWYRQQPGQSLTLIATANQGSEATYESGFVIDKFPISRPNLTFSTLTVSNMSPEDSSIYLCSVGRNTEAFFGQGTRLTVV.

The chain joins TRBV14 to TRBJ1-2; 8 positions match TRBD1. Per germline, CDR1 SGHDN and CDR2 FVKESK. J gave up 5 bases and V 3 bases, and 11 bases lay outside the gene matches. This CDR3 is built from 16 residues. CDR3 protein: CASSHLSGGGLYGYTF. The CDR3 DNA sequence: TGTGCCAGCAGCCACCTATCAGGGGGCGGTTTGTATGGCTACACCTTC.